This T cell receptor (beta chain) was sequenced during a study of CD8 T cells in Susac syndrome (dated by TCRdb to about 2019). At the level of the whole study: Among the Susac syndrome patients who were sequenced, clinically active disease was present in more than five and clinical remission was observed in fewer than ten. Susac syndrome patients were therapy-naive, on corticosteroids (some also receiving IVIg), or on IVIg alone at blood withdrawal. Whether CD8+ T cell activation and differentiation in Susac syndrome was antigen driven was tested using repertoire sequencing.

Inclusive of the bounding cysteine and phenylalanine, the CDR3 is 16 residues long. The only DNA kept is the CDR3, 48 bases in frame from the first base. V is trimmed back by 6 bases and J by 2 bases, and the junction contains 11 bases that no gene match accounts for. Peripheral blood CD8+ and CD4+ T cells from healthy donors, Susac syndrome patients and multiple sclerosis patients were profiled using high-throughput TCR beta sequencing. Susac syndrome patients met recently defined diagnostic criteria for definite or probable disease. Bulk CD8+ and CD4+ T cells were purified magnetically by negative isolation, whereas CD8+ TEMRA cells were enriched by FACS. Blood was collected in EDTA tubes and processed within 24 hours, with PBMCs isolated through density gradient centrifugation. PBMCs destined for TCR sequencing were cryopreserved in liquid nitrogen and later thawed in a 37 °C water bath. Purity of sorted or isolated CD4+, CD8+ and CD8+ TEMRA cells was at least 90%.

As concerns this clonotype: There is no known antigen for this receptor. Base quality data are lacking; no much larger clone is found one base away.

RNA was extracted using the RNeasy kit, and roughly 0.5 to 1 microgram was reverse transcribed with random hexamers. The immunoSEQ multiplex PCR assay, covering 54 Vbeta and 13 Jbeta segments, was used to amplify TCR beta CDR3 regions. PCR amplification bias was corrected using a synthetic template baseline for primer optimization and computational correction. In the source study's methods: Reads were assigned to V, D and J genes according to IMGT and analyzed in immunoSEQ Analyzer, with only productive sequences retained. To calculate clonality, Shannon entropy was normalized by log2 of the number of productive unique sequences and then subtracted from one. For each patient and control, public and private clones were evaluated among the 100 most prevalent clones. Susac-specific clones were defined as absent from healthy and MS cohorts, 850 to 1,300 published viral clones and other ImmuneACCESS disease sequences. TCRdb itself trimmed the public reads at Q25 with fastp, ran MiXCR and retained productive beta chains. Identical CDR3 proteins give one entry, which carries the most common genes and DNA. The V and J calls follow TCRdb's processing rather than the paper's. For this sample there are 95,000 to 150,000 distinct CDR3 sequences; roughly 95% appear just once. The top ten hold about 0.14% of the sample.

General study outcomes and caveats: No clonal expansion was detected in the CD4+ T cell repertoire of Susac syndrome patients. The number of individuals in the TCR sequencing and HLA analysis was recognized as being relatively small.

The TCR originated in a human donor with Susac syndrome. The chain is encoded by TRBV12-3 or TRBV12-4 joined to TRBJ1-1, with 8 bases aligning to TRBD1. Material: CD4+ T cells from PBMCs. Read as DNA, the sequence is TGTGCCAGCAGCAACACACGGACAGGGCGAAACACTGAAGCTTTCTTT. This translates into CASSNTRTGRNTEAFF.